Given below is one TCR beta chain in context. Vbeta (60) and Jbeta (13) primers were used in the PCR. Assay used: immunoSEQ multiplex PCR; TCRdb lists only in-frame clones, some missing. The repertoire holds over 45,000 clones, roughly four fifths seen once, with about 2.5% in the top ten. The record originates from a study of cytomegalovirus exposure and HLA in healthy donors. Sequencing was performed on PBMCs. The receptor was isolated from a boy aged 5-17 years in good health and CMV-seropositive.

The CDR3 is CASSSSTAQETQYF. The CDR3 DNA reads as TGCGCCAGCAGCTCATCGACAGCCCAAGAGACCCAGTACTTC. The chain joins TRBV5-1 to TRBJ2-5; D may be TRBD1 (5 bases). The CDR3 spans 14 residues. Germline CDR1 is SGHRS and CDR2 is YFSETQ. Trimming shortened V by 3 bases and J by 1 base, and 10 bases separated the two germline ends.